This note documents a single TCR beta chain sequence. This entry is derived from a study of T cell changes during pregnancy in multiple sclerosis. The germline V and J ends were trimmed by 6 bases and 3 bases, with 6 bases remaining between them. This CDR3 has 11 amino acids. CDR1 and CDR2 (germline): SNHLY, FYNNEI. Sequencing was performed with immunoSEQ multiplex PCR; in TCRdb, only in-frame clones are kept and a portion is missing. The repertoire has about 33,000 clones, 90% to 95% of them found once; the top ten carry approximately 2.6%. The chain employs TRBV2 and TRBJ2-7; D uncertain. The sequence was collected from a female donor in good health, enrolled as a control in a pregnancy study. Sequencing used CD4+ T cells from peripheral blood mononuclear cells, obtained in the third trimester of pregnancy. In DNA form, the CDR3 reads TGTGCCAGCAGACAGATCTACGAGCAGTACTTC. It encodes CASRQIYEQYF.